This T cell receptor beta chain was identified in a study of response to subunit inactivated influenza vaccine. Overall study results and limits: It was suggested by the authors that few new T cells are recruited by each seasonal influenza vaccination.

In this sample, this clonotype turned up many times. The antigen is undetermined. TCRdb re-derived calls from the RT-PCR reads in MiXCR, one entry per CDR3 protein. Of fewer than 700,000 distinct CDR3 sequences in the sample, roughly 13% were seen once. This CDR3 is 14 amino acids long. The germline V gene encodes CDR1 SGHTA and CDR2 FQGNSA. With 5 bases clipped from V and 9 bases from J, the junction kept 6 bases outside the gene matches. The sequenced sample was PBMCs from blood, obtained 40 to 50 days after vaccination. V gene TRBV7-2 combines with J gene TRBJ2-7, with 14 bases matching TRBD2. The receptor comes from a man in his forties or fifties who received an inactivated influenza vaccine. CDR3 sequence (DNA): TGTGCCAGCAGCACGGGACTAGCGGGAGTTGGGCAGTACTTC. This codes for CASSTGLAGVGQYF.